One and the same sample provided the 18 T cell receptor beta chains below, sequenced in a study of shared clonotypes between healthy human individuals. Here immunoSEQ multiplex PCR was the method, and the copy in TCRdb shows in-frame clones only, minus some. The sample includes just over 2,000,000 clones, roughly 94% of them seen just once. The material sequenced was naive CD4+ T cells sorted from blood. Subset denoted: CD45RA+ positively selected. These TCRs come from a man aged 18 to 29 in good health.

The chain recombines TRBV11-2 with TRBJ2-5, with D hard to call. Germline values: CDR1 SGHAT, CDR2 FQNNGV. CDR3 size: 15 residues. Trimming shortened V by 1 base and J by 0 bases, and 9 bases separated the two germline ends. CDR3 sequence reads: CASSLGQSYQETQYF. CDR3 DNA: TGTGCCAGCAGCTTAGGTCAGTCGTACCAAGAGACCCAGTACTTC.

The V gene is TRBV7-6, the J gene TRBJ1-1, with D hard to call. The CDR3 runs 16 residues. The germline V gene has CDR1 SGHVS and CDR2 FNYEAQ. V lost 4 bases to trimming and J lost 2 bases, with 17 bases between them. This chain's CDR3 is CASSSLTDGLNTEAFF. For the CDR3, the DNA is TGTGCCAGCAGCTCTCTGACCGATGGACTTAACACTGAAGCTTTCTTT.

V is TRBV7-2 and J is TRBJ1-2, with TRBD1 identical over 8 bases. The CDR3 is 12 residues long. Losses at the gene ends were 4 bases for V and 7 bases for J; bases not matched to a gene: 2. Germline-derived CDR1 and CDR2 are SGHTA and FQGNSA. CDR3 in amino acids: CASSSDRGGYTF. The DNA for the CDR3 is TGTGCCAGCAGCTCCGACAGGGGTGGCTACACCTTC.

This sequence joins TRBV7-2 and TRBJ2-1; TRBD2 aligns across 14 bases. This CDR3 has 17 amino acids. Germline CDR1 SGHTA, CDR2 FQGNSA. V lost 4 bases, J lost 9 bases, and 11 bases stayed unmatched. The CDR3 region is CASSSQAGLAGVSEQFF. Written as DNA, the CDR3 is TGTGCCAGCAGCTCCCAAGCGGGACTAGCGGGGGTAAGTGAGCAGTTCTTC.

J is TRBJ1-1 and V is TRBV6-1, with 7 bases that match TRBD1. Germline CDR1 and CDR2: MNHNS and SASEGT. V was pared by 5 bases and J by 1 base, with 4 bases of the junction left unmatched. The CDR3 is made up of 14 amino acids. The DNA of the CDR3 is TGTGCCAGCAGTTCAAACAGGGGGAACACTGAAGCTTTCTTT. Translating it yields CASSSNRGNTEAFF.

The V and J genes are TRBV30 and TRBJ1-3; D ambiguous. The V and J ends lost 2 bases and 2 bases respectively, with 4 bases between them. Germline CDR1 GTSNPN, CDR2 SVGIG (reference sequence). The CDR3 runs to 12 residues. The CDR3 sequence: CAWSIAGNTIYF. CDR3 in DNA: TGTGCCTGGAGTATCGCTGGAAACACCATATATTTT.

This sequence joins TRBV30 and TRBJ1-6, with D possibly TRBD1 on 5 matching bases. Trimming pared 0 bases from V and 9 bases from J, leaving 27 bases between. CDR1 and CDR2 from the germline V gene are GTSNPN and SVGIG (reference sequence). The CDR3 is made up of 19 amino acids. In DNA form, the CDR3 reads TGTGCCTGGAGTGTACGTAGTATCTCGAGGTCCGGGGCGGGTTCACCCCTCCACTTT. Translation: CAWSVRSISRSGAGSPLHF.

The rearrangement joins TRBV19 to TRBJ1-2, with 7 positions matching TRBD1. The J segment lost 2 bases and the V segment lost 11 bases, leaving 8 bases of the junction unmatched. The germline CDR1 and CDR2 sequences are LNHDA and SQIVND (reference sequence). The CDR3 is 13 amino acids. The CDR3 region has the DNA TGTGCCGCACTCGGGACAGAGAACTATGGCTACACCTTC. Encoded protein: CAALGTENYGYTF. The full variable domain, with the rest looked up from reference TRBV19 and TRBJ1-2, is DGGITQSPKYLFRKEGQNVTLSCEQNLNHDAMYWYRQDPGQGLRLIYYSQIVNDFQKGDIAEGYSVSREKKESFPLTVTSAQKNPTAFYLCAALGTENYGYTFGSGTRLTVV.

This clone was found once. V is TRBV5-4 and J is TRBJ2-1; 10 bases align to TRBD2. The trim removed 1 base at V and 6 bases at J, leaving 4 bases unmatched. The CDR3 runs 15 residues. Germline V gene sequence: CDR1 SGHNT, CDR2 YYREEE (reference sequence). The CDR3 nucleotides are TGTGCCAGCAGCTTGAGTCTAGCGGGAGTCAATGAGCAGTTCTTC. As protein: CASSLSLAGVNEQFF.

This clone was found once. The rearrangement links TRBV27 to TRBJ1-2; the D gene is possibly TRBD1 (5 bases). The V end was cut by 6 bases, the J end by 7 bases, with 15 bases between. The CDR3 length is 13 residues. Germline assignment: CDR1 MNHEY and CDR2 SMNVEV (reference sequence). The CDR3 nucleotides read TGTGCCAGCAGGTTAGGGGAAACGGGTGGCTACACCTTC. Its protein product is CASRLGETGGYTF.

The V gene is TRBV30, the J gene TRBJ2-3; 14 bases are shared with TRBD2. Germline assignment: CDR1 GTSNPN and CDR2 SVGIG (reference sequence). The CDR3 runs to 14 residues. The junction had 5 bases not matched to a gene; V was cut back by 8 bases and J by 4 bases. The CDR3 reads CARGLAGGADTQYF. The CDR3 nucleotides read TGTGCCCGTGGACTAGCGGGGGGCGCAGATACGCAGTATTTT.

The genes are TRBV7-2 and TRBJ1-4; D is perhaps TRBD1 (5 bases). V was pared by 1 base and J by 8 bases, with 14 bases between. Germline V gene sequence: CDR1 SGHTA, CDR2 FQGNSA. This CDR3 comprises 15 residues. DNA for the CDR3: TGTGCCAGCAGCTTAGGGGGCCCGGCTTCCGAAAAACTGTTTTTT. Protein sequence: CASSLGGPASEKLFF.

With respect to this clone: The same CDR3 arises from other DNA sequences in this sample as well. The chain joins TRBV6-5 to TRBJ2-7; D unclear. This CDR3 has 12 residues. CDR1 is MNHEY, CDR2 SVGAGI, per germline. The ends were cut back, 5 bases at V and 2 bases at J, with 7 bases in the middle. CDR3 nucleotide sequence: TGTGCCAGCAGTCCAGGACCCTACGAGCAGTACTTC. Translation: CASSPGPYEQYF.

This clone was recorded once. The rearrangement joins TRBV6-4 to TRBJ1-5; no clear D. The CDR3 consists of 15 residues. Germline CDR1 reads MRHNA; CDR2 reads SNTAGT. V lost 3 bases and J lost 2, with 11 bases in between. The CDR3 here is CASSEGFGGNQPQHF. CDR3 nucleotide sequence: TGTGCCAGCAGTGAAGGTTTCGGGGGCAATCAGCCCCAGCATTTT.

The chain couples TRBV28 to TRBJ2-1, with TRBD1 identical over 11 bases. The CDR3 length is 16 residues. Germline CDR1 MDHEN, CDR2 SYDVKM. V gave up 3 bases and J gave up 4 bases; unmatched junction bases: 5. In DNA form, the CDR3 reads TGTGCCAGCAGTTTCACCGGGACAGGGGGTTACAATGAGCAGTTCTTC. Amino acid sequence: CASSFTGTGGYNEQFF.

In this sample, this clone turned up a few times. The chain employs TRBV12-5 and TRBJ1-2; D is uncertain. V lost 0 bases, J lost 5 bases, and 13 bases lay in between. Per the germline V gene, CDR1 is LGHNT and CDR2 is FRNRAP. CDR3 size: 15 residues. The CDR3 is CASGLVNADPYGYTF. The CDR3 DNA reads as TGTGCTAGTGGTTTGGTAAACGCGGACCCTTATGGCTACACCTTC.

V and J are TRBV7-9 and TRBJ2-7; a possible D gene is TRBD2 (5 bases). V lost 5 bases and J 6 bases, leaving 17 bases between the germline ends. The CDR3 is made up of 14 amino acids. CDR1 SEHNR and CDR2 FQNEAQ come from the germline V gene (reference sequence). The CDR3 protein is CASSVGRGSGEQYF. The CDR3 nucleotides read TGTGCCAGCAGCGTCGGTCGGGGTTCCGGCGAGCAGTACTTC.

The gene calls are TRBV30 and TRBJ2-7, with 10 bases fitting TRBD1. This CDR3 contains 16 residues. The trim removed 4 bases at V and 0 bases at J, leaving 9 bases unmatched. Germline CDR1 GTSNPN, CDR2 SVGIG (reference sequence). The CDR3 coding sequence is TGTGCCTGGACCCCTAAGGACAGGGGGGCCTCCTACGAGCAGTACTTC. Protein: CAWTPKDRGASYEQYF.